This T cell receptor beta chain was sequenced during a study of T cells in Graves' hyperthyroidism and ophthalmopathy. Study-level points and caveats: Most thyroid clonotypes expanded above 0.001 appeared in blood too. Ophthalmopathy could be told apart from stable hyperthyroidism with a 13 V-J model.

Ten or more counts support this clonotype. Its antigen remains unidentified. Patients affected by ophthalmopathy presented a Clinical Activity Score of at least 3, a NOSPECS grade of at least 4, and disease duration below 3 months. This CDR3 spans 15 amino acids. V was cut by 6 bases and J by 1 base, with 13 bases left in between. Germline V gene sequence: CDR1 MNHEY, CDR2 SMNVEV (reference sequence). Regions amplified from RNA transcripts were the TCR beta CDR3 regions. The HTBI primer set was used in a first-round RT-PCR of the TCR CDR3. One entry per CDR3 protein results from TCRdb running MiXCR on the multiplex PCR reads. The table lists hundreds of thousands of distinct CDR3 sequences, roughly 15% of them singletons.

The receptor was isolated from a woman between 50 and 59 years old with Graves' ophthalmopathy. The sample taken for sequencing was blood. The chain is built from TRBV27 and TRBJ2-1; perhaps TRBD2 as D (6 bases). CDR3 nucleotide sequence: TGTGCCAGCAGCGTAGCGGATACTTCCTACAATGAGCAGTTCTTC. Translated: CASSVADTSYNEQFF.